A single sample is the source of the 9 T cell receptor beta chains below, sequenced in a study of Tregs in tolerant kidney transplant recipients (dated by TCRdb to between 2017 and 2020). The method was the immunoSEQ multiplex PCR assay. In its TCRdb copy, this immuneACCESS table keeps in-frame sequences only and misses some clones. Where compared with another copy, unresolved V genes explain less than half of these, and the others have no known cause. The table of this sample itemizes about 11,000 clones. Around 26% of the sample lies in the top ten. The transplants used related donors with nonmyeloablative bone marrow transplantation, and mixed chimerism in the human trials was transient. Sequenced material: CD8+ T cells from blood (PBMCs), taken 24 months after the transplant. These receptors were obtained from a human patient who received a combined kidney and bone marrow transplant. The graft donor may be the source of some T cells after a transplant.

Points on this clone: Read coverage stops 3 residues before the CDR3 terminus; the germline J gene supplies the remainder. The chain joins TRBV30 to TRBJ1-2; 10 positions agree with TRBD1. The CDR3 runs to 14 residues. CDR1 GTSNPN and CDR2 SVGIG come from the germline V gene (reference sequence). After removal of 7 bases from V and 7 bases from J, the junction contained 12 bases not matched to a gene. The covered CDR3 bases are TGTGCCTCGCCGGTCGGGGGACAGGGGTCTGGC. Translated: CASPVGGQGSG. The whole CDR3 sequence reads CASPVGGQGSGYTF. The full variable domain, with the rest looked up from reference TRBV30 and TRBJ1-2, is SQTIHQWPATLVQPVGSPLSLECTVEGTSNPNLYWYRQAAGRGLQLLFYSVGIGQISSEVPQNLSASRPQDRQFILSSKKLLLSDSGFYLCASPVGGQGSGYTFGSGTRLTVV.

A word on this clone: The CDR3 is cut off 3 residues early in the read; its end comes from the germline J gene. The chain employs TRBV6-2 or TRBV6-3 and TRBJ1-1, with D possibly being TRBD1 (6 bases). With 2 bases removed from V and 2 bases from J, the gap between germline ends came to 9 bases. Germline CDR1 reads MNHEY; CDR2 reads SVGEGT. The CDR3 runs to 14 residues. The DNA read from the CDR3 is TGTGCCAGCAGTTACGGACAGTCCAACACTGAA. This encodes CASSYGQSNTE. The entire CDR3 protein is CASSYGQSNTEAFF.

Here the CDR3 reads CASSLKTSGSPTGELFF. The CDR3 DNA, read in part, is TGTGCCAGCAGCCTTAAGACTAGCGGGAGTCCCACCGGGGAG. V and J are TRBV7-6 and TRBJ2-2, with TRBD2 matching over 12 bases. Read data end 3 residues before the CDR3 end; the end is taken from the germline J gene. The V gene's germline CDR1 is SGHVS and CDR2 FNYEAQ. The trim removed 5 bases at V and 4 bases at J, leaving 8 bases unmatched. This CDR3 region has 17 residues.

Note on this clone: The read ends 3 residues early relative to the CDR3; the germline J gene fills the gap. The V gene is TRBV7-3, the J gene TRBJ2-5; 9 bases line up with TRBD1. The CDR3 is 15 residues long. Germline CDR1 is SGHTA and CDR2 is FQGTGA. Trimming at V came to 5 bases and at J to 5 bases, leaving 9 bases not matched to a gene. The CDR3 spells CASSRTGGELETQYF. The covered CDR3 bases are TGTGCCAGCAGCCGTACAGGGGGCGAGTTGGAGACC.

About this clone: The CDR3 end lies 3 residues beyond the end of the read and is filled in from the germline J gene. The chain carries TRBV5-1 and TRBJ2-5; D possibly corresponds to TRBD1 (7 bases). The CDR3 has 16 residues. Trimming took off 4 bases at V and 1 base at J, with 17 bases between the two ends. Germline values: CDR1 SGHRS, CDR2 YFSETQ. CDR3 bases read: TGCGCCAGCAGCACCGCCCAGGGGGGAATCCAAGAGACC. The encoded protein is CASSTAQGGIQET. The CDR3, in full, reads CASSTAQGGIQETQYF.

A word on this clone: The observed sequence ends 3 residues before the CDR3 terminus, with the missing tail filled in from the germline J gene. The J gene is TRBJ1-5, the V gene TRBV28; D is possibly TRBD1 (6 bases). The ends were cut back, 3 bases at V and 7 bases at J, with 13 bases in the middle. The CDR3 runs 14 residues. CDR1 MDHEN and CDR2 SYDVKM come from the germline V gene. The CDR3 bases that were read are TGTGCCAGCAGTTTTAGGGGGTCGTGGCAGCCC. Its protein is CASSFRGSWQP. The whole CDR3 is CASSFRGSWQPQHF.

As for this clone: The read halts 3 residues ahead of the CDR3 end, with the missing end drawn from the germline J gene. The chain uses TRBV6-2 or TRBV6-3 and TRBJ1-2; possibly TRBD1 for D (5 bases). There are 13 residues in the CDR3. The germline V gene has CDR1 MNHEY and CDR2 SVGEGT. V lost 2 bases to trimming and J lost 6 bases, with 10 bases between them. The DNA read from the CDR3 is TGTGCCAGCAGTTACCGGGGGGATGATGGC. Encoded protein: CASSYRGDDG. The full CDR3 sequence reads CASSYRGDDGYTF.

Comment on this clone: The CDR3 extends 3 residues past the end of the read, so its final part is completed from the germline J gene. This chain connects TRBV7-9 to TRBJ2-5; the D is unclear. Deletions cut 1 base from V and 3 bases from J, with 9 bases between. From germline, CDR1 is SEHNR and CDR2 FQNEAQ (reference sequence). The CDR3 has 14 residues. The CDR3 here is CASSLVGGEETQYF. Incomplete CDR3 DNA: TGTGCCAGCAGCTTAGTCGGCGGCGAAGAGACC.

Notes on this clone: Read coverage stops 3 residues before the CDR3 terminus; the germline J gene supplies the remainder. The chain has TRBV20-1 and TRBJ2-7, with D perhaps TRBD2 (5 bases). Germline V lookup: CDR1 DFQATT, CDR2 SNEGSKA (reference sequence). V was shortened by 3 bases and J by 2 bases, with 23 bases between the two germline ends. The CDR3 sequence is 17 residues long. The CDR3 protein is CSASAHAGERKPYEQYF. CDR3 DNA, as far as it was read: TGCAGTGCTAGCGCCCACGCCGGGGAGCGGAAACCCTACGAG.